A selection of T cell receptor beta chains follows, all from one sample in a study of blood T cell repertoires in COVID-19. Assay used: immunoSEQ multiplex PCR; TCRdb lists only in-frame clones, some missing. The profile covers some 90,000 clones, with over 80% appearing a single time and about an eighth taken by the ten largest. Sequencing was done on a sample of peripheral blood. The receptors were sampled from a human donor in a cohort sampled during active COVID-19. CDR3s include the opening cysteine and the closing phenylalanine or tryptophan. A D gene is named only where the DNA matches it firmly. Clone sizes are given selectively: once, few, many, or a class where the clone is expanded.

abundance	d_gene	v_gene	j_gene	len	CDR3aa	CDR3nt
.	.	TRBV5-4	TRBJ1-6	15	CASSLGRTANSPLHF	TGTGCCAGCAGCTTGGGCCGGACAGCGAATTCACCCCTCCACTTT
.	.	TRBV5-1	TRBJ2-3	14	CASSPNSGTDTQYF	TGCGCCAGCAGCCCGAACTCAGGGACAGATACGCAGTATTTT
.	.	TRBV7-2	TRBJ1-5	15	CASSLAGGRRQPQHF	TGTGCCAGCAGCTTAGCGGGTGGGAGGCGGCAGCCCCAGCATTTT
.	TRBD2	TRBV5-4	TRBJ2-7	18	CASSSGGLAEPSSYEQYF	TGTGCCAGCAGCTCGGGGGGACTAGCGGAACCAAGCTCCTACGAGCAGTACTTC
.	TRBD1	TRBV5-6	TRBJ1-1	15	CASSRLDRVGTEAFF	TGTGCCAGCAGCAGGCTGGACAGGGTGGGCACTGAAGCTTTCTTT
.	TRBD1	TRBV7-9	TRBJ1-1	15	CASSLRQGANTEAFF	TGTGCCAGCAGCCTTAGACAGGGGGCCAACACTGAAGCTTTCTTT
.	TRBD1	TRBV6-4	TRBJ2-2	16	CASSDPQGAGTGELFF	TGTGCCAGCAGTGACCCCCAGGGGGCTGGCACCGGGGAGCTGTTTTTT
once	.	TRBV6-2/TRBV6-3	TRBJ2-7	13	CASSLQEPYEQYF	TGTGCCAGCAGTCTACAGGAGCCCTACGAGCAGTACTTC
.	.	TRBV1	TRBJ2-3	21	CTSSQEPLAGVLPLGTDTQYF	TGCACCAGCAGCCAAGAACCACTAGCGGGAGTCTTACCCCTGGGCACAGATACGCAGTATTTT
.	TRBD2	TRBV5-1	TRBJ2-1	15	CASNFGTSGSNEQFF	TGCGCCAGCAATTTCGGGACTAGCGGGAGCAATGAGCAGTTCTTC
.	TRBD1	TRBV28	TRBJ1-4	14	CATDSGTGNEKLFF	TGTGCCACCGACTCCGGGACAGGGAATGAAAAACTGTTTTTT
.	TRBD1	TRBV3-1/TRBV3-2	TRBJ1-2	15	CASSQDFTGGYGYTF	TGTGCCAGCAGCCAAGATTTCACAGGGGGTTATGGCTACACCTTC
once	.	TRBV5-4	TRBJ1-1	13	CASSSQGYTEAFF	TGTGCCAGCAGCAGCCAGGGATACACTGAAGCTTTCTTT
.	TRBD1	TRBV24-1	TRBJ2-2	17	CATSDPSTGGNTGELFF	TGTGCCACCAGTGATCCGTCGACAGGGGGAAACACCGGGGAGCTGTTTTTT
once	.	TRBV27	TRBJ1-4	15	CASSRGRGIDEKLFF	TGTGCCAGCAGTCGCGGGAGGGGAATTGATGAAAAACTGTTTTTT
.	.	TRBV19	TRBJ2-1	13	CASSINSDNEQFF	TGTGCCAGTAGTATAAACAGTGACAATGAGCAGTTCTTC
.	TRBD1	TRBV15	TRBJ2-7	16	CATSRDDRGASYEQYF	TGTGCCACCAGCAGAGATGACAGGGGGGCTTCCTACGAGCAGTACTTC
.	.	TRBV21-1	TRBJ1-1	18	CASSKDGEVVHVNTEAFF	TGTGCCAGCAGCAAAGATGGGGAGGTCGTCCACGTGAACACTGAAGCTTTCTTT
once	.	TRBV7-2	TRBJ2-1	15	CASSAIVSSVALQFF	TGTGCCAGCAGCGCCATCGTGTCTAGCGTCGCTTTGCAGTTCTTC
.	.	TRBV30	TRBJ2-2	14	CAWSRFSRTGELFF	TGTGCCTGGAGTAGGTTTAGCCGTACCGGGGAGCTGTTTTTT
.	TRBD1	TRBV3-1/TRBV3-2	TRBJ2-2	15	CASSQYRGLAGELFF	TGTGCCAGCAGCCAATACAGGGGGTTGGCCGGGGAGCTGTTTTTT
.	.	TRBV19	TRBJ1-1	15	CASSPTRTANTEAFF	TGTGCCAGTAGTCCCACCAGGACAGCGAACACTGAAGCTTTCTTT
few	.	TRBV10-3	TRBJ2-2	16	CAIRATGETNTGELFF	TGTGCCATCAGGGCCACCGGAGAGACGAACACCGGGGAGCTGTTTTTT
.	.	TRBV28	TRBJ2-2	12	CASTDRPGELFF	TGTGCCAGCACCGACAGACCCGGGGAGCTGTTTTTT
.	.	TRBV6-2/TRBV6-3	TRBJ2-2	16	CASSYGQGSNTGELFF	TGTGCCAGCAGTTATGGTCAGGGGTCGAACACCGGGGAGCTGTTTTTT
.	TRBD1	TRBV2	TRBJ2-3	15	CASSLDRGSTDTQYF	TGTGCCAGCAGTCTCGACAGGGGGAGCACAGATACGCAGTATTTT
few	.	TRBV10-3	TRBJ2-1	14	CAISRGGFVDEQFF	TGTGCCATCAGTAGGGGAGGCTTTGTAGATGAGCAGTTCTTC
few	TRBD2	TRBV3-1/TRBV3-2	TRBJ2-1	16	CASSQDRASGRNEQFF	TGTGCCAGCAGCCAAGATCGGGCTAGCGGTCGCAATGAGCAGTTCTTC
.	.	TRBV10-2	TRBJ2-7	12	CASRDSLYEQYF	TGCGCCAGCAGGGACAGCCTATACGAGCAGTACTTC
.	TRBD1	TRBV6-2/TRBV6-3	TRBJ2-3	14	CASSIQGSTDTQYF	TGTGCCAGCAGTATACAGGGGAGCACAGATACGCAGTATTTT